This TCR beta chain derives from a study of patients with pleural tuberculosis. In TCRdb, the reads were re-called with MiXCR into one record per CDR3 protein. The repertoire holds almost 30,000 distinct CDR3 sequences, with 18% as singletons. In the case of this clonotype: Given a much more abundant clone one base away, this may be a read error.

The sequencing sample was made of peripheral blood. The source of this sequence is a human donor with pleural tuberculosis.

This CDR3 reads CASSLEDLHYEQYF. CDR3 sequence (DNA): TGTGCCAGCAGCTTAGAGGACTTACACTACGAGCAGTACTTC. The chain recombines TRBV11-2 with TRBJ2-7; possible D gene TRBD2, 5 bases. Trimming cost V 0 bases and J 3 bases, with 9 bases left between them. The CDR3 has 14 residues. Per germline, CDR1 SGHAT and CDR2 FQNNGV.